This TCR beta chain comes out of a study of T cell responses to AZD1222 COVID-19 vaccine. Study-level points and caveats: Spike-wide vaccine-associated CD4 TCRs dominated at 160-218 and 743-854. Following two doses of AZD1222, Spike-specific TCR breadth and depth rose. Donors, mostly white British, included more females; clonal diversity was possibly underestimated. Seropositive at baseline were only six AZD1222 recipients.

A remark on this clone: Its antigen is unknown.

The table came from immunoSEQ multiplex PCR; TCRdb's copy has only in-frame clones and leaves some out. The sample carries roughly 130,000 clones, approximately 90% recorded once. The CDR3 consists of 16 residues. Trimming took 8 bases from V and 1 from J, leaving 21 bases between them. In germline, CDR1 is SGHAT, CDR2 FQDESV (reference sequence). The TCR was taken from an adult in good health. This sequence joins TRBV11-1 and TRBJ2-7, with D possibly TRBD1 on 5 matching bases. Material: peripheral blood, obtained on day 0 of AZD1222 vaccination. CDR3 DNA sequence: TGTGCCAGCGCTGCCCCCGAAGGGGCCGCTTCCTACGAGCAGTACTTC. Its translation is CASAAPEGAASYEQYF.